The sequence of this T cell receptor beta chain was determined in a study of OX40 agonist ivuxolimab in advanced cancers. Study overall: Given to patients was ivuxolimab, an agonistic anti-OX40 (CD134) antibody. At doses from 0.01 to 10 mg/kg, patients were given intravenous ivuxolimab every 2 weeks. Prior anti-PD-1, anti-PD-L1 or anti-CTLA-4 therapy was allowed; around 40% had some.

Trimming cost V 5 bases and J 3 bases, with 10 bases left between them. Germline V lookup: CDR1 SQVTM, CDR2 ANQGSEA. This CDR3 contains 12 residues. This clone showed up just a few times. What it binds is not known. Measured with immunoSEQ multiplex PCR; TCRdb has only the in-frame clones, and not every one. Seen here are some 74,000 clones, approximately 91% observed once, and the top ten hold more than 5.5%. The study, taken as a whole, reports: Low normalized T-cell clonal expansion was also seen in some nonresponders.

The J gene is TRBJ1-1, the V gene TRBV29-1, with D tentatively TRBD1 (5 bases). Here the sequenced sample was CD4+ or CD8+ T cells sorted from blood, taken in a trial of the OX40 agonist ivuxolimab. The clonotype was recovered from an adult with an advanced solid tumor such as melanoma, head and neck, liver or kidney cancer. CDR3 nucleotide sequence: TGCAGCGTTTGGGACCGATACACTGAAGCTTTCTTT. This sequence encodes CSVWDRYTEAFF. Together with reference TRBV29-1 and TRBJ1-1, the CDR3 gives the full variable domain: SAVISQKPSRDICQRGTSLTIQCQVDSQVTMMFWYRQQPGQSLTLIATANQGSEATYESGFVIDKFPISRPNLTFSTLTVSNMSPEDSSIYLCSVWDRYTEAFFGQGTRLTVV.